A selection of T cell receptor beta chains follows, all from one sample in a study of T cell responses to AZD1222 COVID-19 vaccine. Profiled with immunoSEQ multiplex PCR; TCRdb holds only in-frame clones, not every one. Found here are some 56,000 clones, 70% to 90% of them singletons; the top ten hold about 14%. Material: peripheral blood, obtained on day 0 of AZD1222 vaccination. Receptors originate from an adult in good health. CDR3s include the opening cysteine and the closing phenylalanine or tryptophan. The D gene is left open where the match is weak. Not every row has a clone size; where given, it reads once, few, many or a size class.

v_gene: TRBV7-9; d_gene: -; j_gene: TRBJ1-2; abundance: -; CDR3aa: CASSSTAAGNYGYTF; CDR3nt: TGTGCCAGCAGCTCGACCGCGGCGGGCAACTATGGCTACACCTTC
v_gene: TRBV2; d_gene: -; j_gene: TRBJ2-1; abundance: -; CDR3aa: CASSNRIYNEQFF; CDR3nt: TGTGCCAGCAGTAACAGGATCTACAATGAGCAGTTCTTC
v_gene: TRBV2; d_gene: TRBD1; j_gene: TRBJ1-1; abundance: -; CDR3aa: CASSPGGTEAFF; CDR3nt: TGTGCCAGCAGCCCAGGGGGTACTGAAGCTTTCTTT
v_gene: TRBV5-4; d_gene: -; j_gene: TRBJ2-1; abundance: -; CDR3aa: CASSLELGYNEQFF; CDR3nt: TGTGCCAGCAGCTTGGAGTTGGGCTACAATGAGCAGTTCTTC
v_gene: TRBV28; d_gene: -; j_gene: TRBJ2-7; abundance: -; CDR3aa: CASSLGVFPYEQYF; CDR3nt: TGTGCCAGCAGTTTAGGGGTATTTCCCTACGAGCAGTACTTC
v_gene: TRBV10-3; d_gene: -; j_gene: TRBJ1-4; abundance: -; CDR3aa: CAISEFRGADEKLFF; CDR3nt: TGTGCCATCAGTGAGTTCCGGGGGGCCGATGAAAAACTGTTTTTT
v_gene: TRBV5-1; d_gene: -; j_gene: TRBJ2-2; abundance: -; CDR3aa: CASSLTYGELFF; CDR3nt: TGCGCCAGCAGCTTGACATACGGGGAGCTGTTTTTT
v_gene: TRBV4-2; d_gene: TRBD1; j_gene: TRBJ1-5; abundance: -; CDR3aa: CASSPSTGTFNQPQHF; CDR3nt: TGTGCCAGCAGCCCCTCGACAGGGACGTTCAATCAGCCCCAGCATTTT
v_gene: TRBV10-2; d_gene: TRBD1; j_gene: TRBJ1-2; abundance: -; CDR3aa: CASGTSTGPVIAYTF; CDR3nt: TGCGCCAGCGGGACCTCGACAGGGCCGGTAATAGCATACACCTTC
v_gene: TRBV6-1; d_gene: -; j_gene: TRBJ2-7; abundance: -; CDR3aa: CASSEYPGYTYEQYF; CDR3nt: TGTGCCAGCAGTGAATACCCAGGGTACACCTACGAGCAGTACTTC
v_gene: TRBV19; d_gene: -; j_gene: TRBJ1-1; abundance: -; CDR3aa: CASVGVDALNTEAFF; CDR3nt: TGTGCCAGTGTAGGCGTAGACGCGTTGAACACTGAAGCTTTCTTT
v_gene: TRBV10-3; d_gene: -; j_gene: TRBJ2-6; abundance: -; CDR3aa: CAISPSRGSNFLGANVLTF; CDR3nt: TGTGCCATCAGCCCCTCCCGGGGAAGTAACTTCTTAGGGGCCAACGTCCTGACTTTC
v_gene: TRBV5-1; d_gene: TRBD1; j_gene: TRBJ1-1; abundance: once; CDR3aa: CASSTGQVGNTEAFF; CDR3nt: TGCGCCAGCAGCACCGGACAGGTGGGGAACACTGAAGCTTTCTTT
v_gene: TRBV15; d_gene: -; j_gene: TRBJ1-6; abundance: -; CDR3aa: CATRGTYNSPLHF; CDR3nt: TGTGCCACCAGGGGAACCTATAATTCACCCCTCCACTTT
v_gene: TRBV27; d_gene: -; j_gene: TRBJ1-5; abundance: once; CDR3aa: CASSSLTRLQNQPQHF; CDR3nt: TGTGCCAGCAGTTCCCTCACGCGGCTACAGAATCAGCCCCAGCATTTT
v_gene: TRBV7-9; d_gene: TRBD1; j_gene: TRBJ1-4; abundance: -; CDR3aa: CASSPWTGLEEKLFF; CDR3nt: TGTGCCAGCAGCCCCTGGACAGGCTTAGAAGAAAAACTGTTTTTT
v_gene: TRBV28; d_gene: TRBD1; j_gene: TRBJ1-5; abundance: -; CDR3aa: CASSLGGGEGYNPQHF; CDR3nt: TGTGCCAGCAGTTTAGGAGGGGGCGAGGGGTATAATCCCCAGCATTTT
v_gene: TRBV18; d_gene: -; j_gene: TRBJ1-1; abundance: -; CDR3aa: CASSPITGRDTEAFF; CDR3nt: TGTGCCAGCTCACCGATTACAGGACGGGACACTGAAGCTTTCTTT
v_gene: TRBV4-1; d_gene: -; j_gene: TRBJ1-6; abundance: -; CDR3aa: CASSQHPRGNYNSPLHF; CDR3nt: TGCGCCAGCAGCCAACATCCCAGGGGCAACTATAATTCACCCCTCCACTTT
v_gene: TRBV3-1/TRBV3-2; d_gene: TRBD2; j_gene: TRBJ2-7; abundance: -; CDR3aa: CASSQVGGLATYEQYF; CDR3nt: TGTGCCAGCAGCCAAGTTGGGGGACTAGCCACCTACGAGCAGTACTTC
v_gene: TRBV5-8; d_gene: TRBD1; j_gene: TRBJ2-5; abundance: -; CDR3aa: CASSFGTGMGTQYF; CDR3nt: TGTGCCAGCAGCTTCGGGACAGGGATGGGGACCCAGTACTTC
v_gene: TRBV7-9; d_gene: TRBD1; j_gene: TRBJ2-1; abundance: -; CDR3aa: CASSFRTGGDNEQFF; CDR3nt: TGTGCCAGCAGCTTTAGGACAGGGGGGGACAATGAGCAGTTCTTC
v_gene: TRBV5-1; d_gene: -; j_gene: TRBJ1-2; abundance: -; CDR3aa: CASSPLGAGGYGYTF; CDR3nt: TGCGCCAGCAGCCCCCTAGGGGCCGGGGGCTATGGCTACACCTTC
v_gene: TRBV28; d_gene: -; j_gene: TRBJ1-2; abundance: -; CDR3aa: CASSLRHANYGYTF; CDR3nt: TGTGCCAGCAGTTTAAGACACGCCAACTATGGCTACACCTTC
v_gene: TRBV20-1; d_gene: TRBD2; j_gene: TRBJ2-3; abundance: -; CDR3aa: CSASRAGREDTQYF; CDR3nt: TGCAGTGCTAGTAGGGCAGGGAGGGAAGATACGCAGTATTTT
v_gene: TRBV19; d_gene: TRBD1; j_gene: TRBJ1-5; abundance: -; CDR3aa: CASSPLRQGHQPQHF; CDR3nt: TGTGCCAGTAGTCCCCTTCGACAGGGTCATCAGCCCCAGCATTTT
v_gene: TRBV6-5; d_gene: -; j_gene: TRBJ1-2; abundance: -; CDR3aa: CASSYGGAHNYGYTF; CDR3nt: TGTGCCAGCAGTTACGGAGGGGCGCATAACTATGGCTACACCTTC
v_gene: TRBV28; d_gene: TRBD1; j_gene: TRBJ1-2; abundance: few; CDR3aa: CASRPGQGILHSYGYTF; CDR3nt: TGTGCCAGCAGACCCGGACAGGGGATTTTGCACTCCTATGGCTACACCTTC
v_gene: TRBV19; d_gene: TRBD1; j_gene: TRBJ1-1; abundance: -; CDR3aa: CASDRANTEAFF; CDR3nt: TGTGCCAGTGACAGGGCGAACACTGAAGCTTTCTTT
v_gene: TRBV5-6; d_gene: -; j_gene: TRBJ2-7; abundance: -; CDR3aa: CASANGITDREQYF; CDR3nt: TGTGCCAGCGCAAACGGCATTACGGACCGGGAGCAGTACTTC
v_gene: TRBV27; d_gene: TRBD2; j_gene: TRBJ2-7; abundance: -; CDR3aa: CASSSLGLAYYEQYF; CDR3nt: TGTGCCAGCAGTTCCCTCGGACTAGCGTATTACGAGCAGTACTTC
v_gene: TRBV7-2; d_gene: TRBD1; j_gene: TRBJ1-1; abundance: -; CDR3aa: CASSLGRDSLIAFF; CDR3nt: TGTGCCAGCAGCTTAGGGAGGGACAGTTTGATAGCTTTCTTT
v_gene: TRBV7-9; d_gene: -; j_gene: TRBJ1-2; abundance: -; CDR3aa: CASSSQGRGSYGYTF; CDR3nt: TGTGCCAGCAGCTCGCAGGGGCGGGGATCCTATGGCTACACCTTC
v_gene: TRBV6-2/TRBV6-3; d_gene: -; j_gene: TRBJ2-3; abundance: once; CDR3aa: CASSYRQRTDTQYF; CDR3nt: TGTGCCAGCAGTTACCGGCAGCGCACAGATACGCAGTATTTT
v_gene: TRBV2; d_gene: TRBD2; j_gene: TRBJ2-3; abundance: -; CDR3aa: CASSKRGAVGTDTQYF; CDR3nt: TGTGCCAGCAGTAAGCGGGGGGCCGTTGGCACAGATACGCAGTATTTT
v_gene: TRBV3-1/TRBV3-2; d_gene: -; j_gene: TRBJ2-1; abundance: -; CDR3aa: CASSQVGRAYNEQFF; CDR3nt: TGTGCCAGCAGCCAAGTAGGCAGGGCCTACAATGAGCAGTTCTTC
v_gene: TRBV19; d_gene: -; j_gene: TRBJ1-3; abundance: -; CDR3aa: CASRESSGNTIYF; CDR3nt: TGTGCCAGTAGGGAAAGCTCTGGAAACACCATATATTTT
v_gene: TRBV19; d_gene: TRBD1; j_gene: TRBJ2-7; abundance: -; CDR3aa: CASSMGAGGYEQYF; CDR3nt: TGTGCCAGTAGTATGGGCGCAGGGGGCTACGAGCAGTACTTC
v_gene: TRBV27; d_gene: -; j_gene: TRBJ2-2; abundance: -; CDR3aa: CASSLLQASNTGELFF; CDR3nt: TGTGCCAGCAGTTTATTACAGGCGTCGAACACCGGGGAGCTGTTTTTT
v_gene: TRBV18; d_gene: TRBD1; j_gene: TRBJ1-6; abundance: -; CDR3aa: CASSPTGDNSPLHF; CDR3nt: TGTGCCAGCTCACCGACAGGGGACAATTCACCCCTCCACTTT
v_gene: TRBV20-1; d_gene: TRBD1; j_gene: TRBJ1-6; abundance: few; CDR3aa: CSASEGARPELPLHF; CDR3nt: TGCAGTGCTAGTGAGGGGGCGCGCCCCGAGCTCCCTCTCCACTTT
v_gene: TRBV7-8; d_gene: -; j_gene: TRBJ1-5; abundance: -; CDR3aa: CASSQLGGGRNYQPQHF; CDR3nt: TGTGCCAGCAGCCAACTGGGTGGGGGGCGAAACTATCAGCCCCAGCATTTT
v_gene: TRBV24-1; d_gene: -; j_gene: TRBJ1-2; abundance: -; CDR3aa: CATSDPYVHYGYTF; CDR3nt: TGTGCCACCAGTGATCCTTATGTACACTATGGCTACACCTTC
v_gene: TRBV10-3; d_gene: -; j_gene: TRBJ1-5; abundance: -; CDR3aa: CAISEPRNQPQHF; CDR3nt: TGTGCCATCAGTGAGCCCAGAAATCAGCCCCAGCATTTT
v_gene: TRBV6-4; d_gene: -; j_gene: TRBJ2-2; abundance: -; CDR3aa: CATSAGELFF; CDR3nt: TGTGCCACCTCGGCCGGGGAGCTGTTTTTT